Here is one T cell receptor (beta chain) with its context. Its specificity is not known. The CDR3 extends over 14 amino acids. Germline V CDR1 and CDR2: MNHEY, SMNVEV (reference sequence). V was cut by 10 bases and J by 2 bases, with 18 bases left in between. The entry originates in a study of cytotoxic CD8 clonotypes in ibrutinib-treated CLL. Regarding the study as a whole: Samples were collected at differing times from sustained-remission and progressing patients.

TCRdb's table, derived via immunoSEQ multiplex PCR, lists solely in-frame clones and lacks some. The table shows some 200,000 clones, with around 75% occurring only once. This material consisted of PBMCs, taken after 12 months of ibrutinib treatment. This TCR was recovered from a human donor with chronic lymphocytic leukemia. The rearrangement links TRBV27 to TRBJ2-7, with a possible D match to TRBD2 (5 bases). CDR3 nucleotides: TGTGCCACCCTTGAGCGGTACTCCGCCTACGAGCAGTACTTC. Amino acids: CATLERYSAYEQYF.